One T cell receptor (beta chain) is described in this entry. The CDR3 covers 15 residues. From germline, CDR1 is MDHEN and CDR2 SYDVKM. With V trimmed by 5 bases and J by 10 bases, 13 bases remained unmatched. The cohort comprised adults aged roughly 18 to 100 years residing in approximately 22 US areas. Per the original data handling: Estimation of nucleated cell counts relied on the amplification of reference gene primers. Here immunoSEQ multiplex PCR was the method, and the copy in TCRdb shows in-frame clones only, minus some. Clone size and V and J calls were adopted from that table, with D and trimming inferred from the DNA. The top ten hold under 8% of the sample, which has about 180,000 clones, 75% to 90% seen once. The data were taken from a study of blood T cell repertoires in COVID-19.

The sample comprised PBMCs or T cells enriched from blood (not recorded which). The sequence was collected from a man aged 40-50 years who had recovered from COVID-19. The chain joins TRBV28 to TRBJ1-1; 10 bases match TRBD1. The CDR3 is CASSPARDRGTGAFF. The CDR3 DNA is TGTGCCAGCAGTCCTGCGCGGGACAGGGGAACAGGAGCTTTCTTT.